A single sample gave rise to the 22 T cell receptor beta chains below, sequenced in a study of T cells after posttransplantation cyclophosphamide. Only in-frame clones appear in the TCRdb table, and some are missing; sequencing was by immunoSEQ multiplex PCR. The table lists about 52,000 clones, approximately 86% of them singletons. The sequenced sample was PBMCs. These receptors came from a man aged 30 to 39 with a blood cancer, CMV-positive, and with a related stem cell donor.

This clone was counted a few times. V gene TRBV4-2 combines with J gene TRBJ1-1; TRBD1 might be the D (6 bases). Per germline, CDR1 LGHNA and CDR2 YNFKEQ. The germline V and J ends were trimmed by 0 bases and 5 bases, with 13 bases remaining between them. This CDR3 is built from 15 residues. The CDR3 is CASSQDHRGGTEAFF. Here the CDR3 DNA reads TGTGCCAGCAGCCAAGATCATAGGGGGGGTACTGAAGCTTTCTTT.

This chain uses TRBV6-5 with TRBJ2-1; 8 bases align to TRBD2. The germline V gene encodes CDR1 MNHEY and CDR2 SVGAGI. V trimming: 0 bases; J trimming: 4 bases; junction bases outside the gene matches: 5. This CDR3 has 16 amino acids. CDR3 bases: TGTGCCAGCAGTTACTCAGCGGGAGCTCGATACAATGAGCAGTTCTTC. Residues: CASSYSAGARYNEQFF.

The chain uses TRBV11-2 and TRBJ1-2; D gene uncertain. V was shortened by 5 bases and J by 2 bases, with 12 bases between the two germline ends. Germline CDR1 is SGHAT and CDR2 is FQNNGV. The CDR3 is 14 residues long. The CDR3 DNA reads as TGTGCCAGCAGCCAATCTACGGGGAACTATGGCTACACCTTC. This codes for CASSQSTGNYGYTF.

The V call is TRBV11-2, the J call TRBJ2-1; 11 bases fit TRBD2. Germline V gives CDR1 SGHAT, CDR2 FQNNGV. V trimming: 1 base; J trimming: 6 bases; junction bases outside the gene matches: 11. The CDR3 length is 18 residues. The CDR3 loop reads CASSLVVSGRAGGNEQFF. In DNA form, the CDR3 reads TGTGCCAGCAGCTTAGTAGTTAGCGGGAGGGCCGGTGGCAATGAGCAGTTCTTC.

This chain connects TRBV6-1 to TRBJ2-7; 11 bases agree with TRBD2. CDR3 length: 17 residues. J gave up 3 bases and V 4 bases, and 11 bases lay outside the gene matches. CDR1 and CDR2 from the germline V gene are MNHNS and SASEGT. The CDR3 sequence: CASSGALSGRAVYEQYF. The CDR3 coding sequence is TGTGCCAGCAGTGGGGCCCTTAGCGGGAGGGCCGTCTACGAGCAGTACTTC.

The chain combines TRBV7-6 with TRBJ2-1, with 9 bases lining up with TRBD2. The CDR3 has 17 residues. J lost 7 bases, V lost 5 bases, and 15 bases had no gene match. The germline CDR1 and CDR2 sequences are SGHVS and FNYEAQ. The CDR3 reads CASSRAGAGGRVNEQFF. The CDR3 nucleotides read TGTGCCAGCAGCCGTGCGGGGGCGGGAGGGAGGGTGAATGAGCAGTTCTTC. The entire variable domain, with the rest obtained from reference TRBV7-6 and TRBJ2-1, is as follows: GAGVSQSPRYKVTKRGQDVALRCDPISGHVSLYWYRQALGQGPEFLTYFNYEAQQDKSGLPNDRFSAERPEGSISTLTIQRTEQRDSAMYRCASSRAGAGGRVNEQFFGPGTRLTVL.

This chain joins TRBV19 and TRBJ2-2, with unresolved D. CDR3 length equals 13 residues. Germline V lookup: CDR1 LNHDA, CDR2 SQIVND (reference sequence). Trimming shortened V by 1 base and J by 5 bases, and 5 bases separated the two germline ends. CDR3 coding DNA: TGTGCCAGTAGTATAGCGGTGACCGGGGAGCTGTTTTTT. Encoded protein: CASSIAVTGELFF.

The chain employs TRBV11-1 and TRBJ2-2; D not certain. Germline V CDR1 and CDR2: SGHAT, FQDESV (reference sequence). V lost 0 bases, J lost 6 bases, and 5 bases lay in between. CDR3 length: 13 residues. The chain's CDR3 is CASSLAPAGELFF. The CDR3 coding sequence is TGTGCCAGCAGCTTAGCGCCGGCCGGGGAGCTGTTTTTT.

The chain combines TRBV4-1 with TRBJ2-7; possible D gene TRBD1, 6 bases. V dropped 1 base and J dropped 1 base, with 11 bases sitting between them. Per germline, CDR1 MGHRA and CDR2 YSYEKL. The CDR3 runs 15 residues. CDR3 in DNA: TGCGCCAGCAGCCAAGTTCTGCAGGGGTCCTACGAGCAGTACTTC. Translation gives CASSQVLQGSYEQYF.

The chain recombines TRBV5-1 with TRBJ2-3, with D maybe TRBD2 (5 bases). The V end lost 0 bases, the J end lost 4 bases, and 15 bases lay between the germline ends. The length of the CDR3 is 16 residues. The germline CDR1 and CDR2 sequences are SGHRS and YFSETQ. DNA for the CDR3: TGCGCCAGCAGCTTGGTCCCGGGAAAGAGTGCAGATACGCAGTATTTT. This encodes CASSLVPGKSADTQYF.

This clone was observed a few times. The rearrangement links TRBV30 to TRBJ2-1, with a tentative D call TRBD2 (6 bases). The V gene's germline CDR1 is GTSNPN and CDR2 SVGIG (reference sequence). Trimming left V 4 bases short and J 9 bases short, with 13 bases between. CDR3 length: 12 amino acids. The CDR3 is CAWTGGTTEQFF. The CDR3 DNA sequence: TGTGCCTGGACAGGAGGGACCACTGAGCAGTTCTTC.

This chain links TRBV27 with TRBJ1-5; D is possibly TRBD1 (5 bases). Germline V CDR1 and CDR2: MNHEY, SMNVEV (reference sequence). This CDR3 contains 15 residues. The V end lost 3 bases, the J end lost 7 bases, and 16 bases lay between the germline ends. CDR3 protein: CASSFLGGGAQPQHF. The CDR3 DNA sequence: TGTGCCAGCAGTTTCCTTGGGGGGGGTGCACAGCCCCAGCATTTT.

The DNA of the CDR3 is TGTGCCAGCAGCCGAACAGGGGTTGGTCAGCCCCAGCATTTT. Amino acid sequence: CASSRTGVGQPQHF. The chain is built from TRBV6-1 and TRBJ1-5; 7 nucleotides agree with TRBD1. The CDR3 length is 14 residues. V dropped 6 bases and J dropped 6; count of bases not matched to a gene: 8. CDR1 is MNHNS, CDR2 SASEGT, per germline.

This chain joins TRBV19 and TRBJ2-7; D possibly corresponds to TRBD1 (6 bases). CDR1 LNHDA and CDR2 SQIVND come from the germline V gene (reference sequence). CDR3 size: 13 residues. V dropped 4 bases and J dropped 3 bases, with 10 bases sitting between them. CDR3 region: CASSKGEFYEQYF. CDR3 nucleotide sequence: TGTGCCAGTAGTAAGGGGGAATTCTACGAGCAGTACTTC. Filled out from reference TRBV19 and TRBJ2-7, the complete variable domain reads DGGITQSPKYLFRKEGQNVTLSCEQNLNHDAMYWYRQDPGQGLRLIYYSQIVNDFQKGDIAEGYSVSREKKESFPLTVTSAQKNPTAFYLCASSKGEFYEQYFGPGTRLTVT.

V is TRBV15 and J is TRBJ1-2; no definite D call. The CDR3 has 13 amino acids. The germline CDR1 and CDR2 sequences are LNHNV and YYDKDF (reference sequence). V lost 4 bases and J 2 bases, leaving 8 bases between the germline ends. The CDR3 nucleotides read TGTGCCACCAGCATGGCGGTAAACTATGGCTACACCTTC. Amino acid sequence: CATSMAVNYGYTF.

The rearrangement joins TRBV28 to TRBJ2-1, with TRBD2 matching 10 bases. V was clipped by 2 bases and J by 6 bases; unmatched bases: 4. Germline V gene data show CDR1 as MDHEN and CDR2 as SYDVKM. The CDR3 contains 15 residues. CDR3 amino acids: CASSLQASGGNEQFF. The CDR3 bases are TGTGCCAGCAGTTTACAGGCTAGCGGGGGCAATGAGCAGTTCTTC. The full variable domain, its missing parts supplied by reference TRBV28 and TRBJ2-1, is DVKVTQSSRYLVKRTGEKVFLECVQDMDHENMFWYRQDPGLGLRLIYFSYDVKMKEKGDIPEGYSVSREKKERFSLILESASTNQTSMYLCASSLQASGGNEQFFGPGTRLTVL.

The CDR3 bases are TGTGCCAGCAGTGACCCCACACAGGATTCAGAGATTTATGGCTACACCTTC. The encoded protein is CASSDPTQDSEIYGYTF. The chain joins TRBV6-4 to TRBJ1-2; possible D gene TRBD1, 5 bases. The CDR3 is 17 amino acids. V dropped 2 bases and J dropped 5 bases, with 21 bases sitting between them. Germline V CDR1 and CDR2: MRHNA, SNTAGT.

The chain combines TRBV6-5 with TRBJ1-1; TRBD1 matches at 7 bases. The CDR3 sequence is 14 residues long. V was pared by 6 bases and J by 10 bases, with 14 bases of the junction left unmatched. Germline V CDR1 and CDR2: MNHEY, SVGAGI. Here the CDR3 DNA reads TGTGCCAGCAGCCAGCCAAGACAGGGTAACGGAGCTTTCTTT. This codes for CASSQPRQGNGAFF.

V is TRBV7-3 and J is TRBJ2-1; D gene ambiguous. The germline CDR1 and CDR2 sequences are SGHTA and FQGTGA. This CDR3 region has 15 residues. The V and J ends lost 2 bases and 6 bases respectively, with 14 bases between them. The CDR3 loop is CASSLGSLLGNEQFF. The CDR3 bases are TGTGCCAGCAGCTTAGGTTCCCTCCTCGGCAATGAGCAGTTCTTC.

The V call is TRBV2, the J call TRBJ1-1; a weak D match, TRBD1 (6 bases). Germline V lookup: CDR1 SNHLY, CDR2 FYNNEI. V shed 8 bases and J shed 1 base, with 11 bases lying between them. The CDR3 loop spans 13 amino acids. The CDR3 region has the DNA TGTGCCAGCTTAATGGGGGCGAACACTGAAGCTTTCTTT. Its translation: CASLMGANTEAFF.

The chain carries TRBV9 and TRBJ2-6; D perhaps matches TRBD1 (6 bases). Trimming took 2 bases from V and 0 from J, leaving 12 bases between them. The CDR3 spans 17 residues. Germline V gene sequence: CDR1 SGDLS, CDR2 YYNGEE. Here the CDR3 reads CASSVHRAPSGANVLTF. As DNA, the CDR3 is TGTGCCAGCAGCGTTCACAGGGCCCCCTCTGGGGCCAACGTCCTGACTTTC.

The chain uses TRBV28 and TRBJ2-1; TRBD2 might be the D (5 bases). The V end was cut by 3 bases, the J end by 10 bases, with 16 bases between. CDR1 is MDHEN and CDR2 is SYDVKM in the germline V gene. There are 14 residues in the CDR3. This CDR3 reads CASSFYAGSREQFF. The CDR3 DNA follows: TGTGCCAGCAGTTTTTATGCGGGTTCAAGGGAGCAGTTCTTC.